What follows are 30 T cell receptor beta chains derived from one specimen sequenced in a study of shared clonotypes between healthy human individuals. Clones were sequenced by immunoSEQ multiplex PCR, and TCRdb holds only the in-frame ones, with some missing. The sample includes roughly 640,000 clones, 97% seen only once; the top ten take around 0.058%. The specimen sequenced was naive CD4+ T cells sorted from blood. This sample's subset: CD45RA+ positively selected. The receptors derive from a woman in her 30s in good health.

The chain recombines TRBV27 with TRBJ2-7; 7 nucleotides agree with TRBD1. This CDR3 region has 16 residues. Germline trimming cut 3 bases from V and 1 base from J; bases unmatched to any gene: 9. Germline V CDR1 and CDR2: MNHEY, SMNVEV (reference sequence). The CDR3 sequence: CASSFPRDSSSYEQYF. The CDR3 DNA is TGTGCCAGCAGTTTCCCCCGGGACAGTTCGTCCTACGAGCAGTACTTC.

The chain is built from TRBV7-9 and TRBJ2-5, with 9 bases that match TRBD1. This CDR3 contains 16 residues. V gave up 0 bases and J gave up 3 bases; unmatched junction bases: 5. CDR1 and CDR2 from the germline V gene are SEHNR and FQNEAQ (reference sequence). The CDR3 loop is CASSLAGTGKEETQYF. Here the CDR3 DNA reads TGTGCCAGCAGCTTAGCCGGGACAGGGAAAGAAGAGACCCAGTACTTC.

The chain is built from TRBV27 and TRBJ1-1; no clear D. This CDR3 comprises 14 residues. Trimming removed 4 bases from V and 1 base from J, with 10 bases in between. The germline V gene has CDR1 MNHEY and CDR2 SMNVEV (reference sequence). The CDR3 is CASSSTRRNTEAFF. Here the CDR3 DNA reads TGTGCCAGCAGTTCCACTCGAAGGAACACTGAAGCTTTCTTT.

The chain recombines TRBV25-1 with TRBJ2-2, with D unclear. Trimming removed 4 bases at V and 6 bases at J, with 6 bases between. The CDR3 covers 12 residues. Germline V gene data show CDR1 as MGHDK and CDR2 as SYGVNS. The CDR3 coding sequence is TGTGCCAGCAGTGGTCCCCCCGGGGAGCTGTTTTTT. As protein: CASSGPPGELFF. Together with reference TRBV25-1 and TRBJ2-2, the CDR3 gives the full variable domain: EADIYQTPRYLVIGTGKKITLECSQTMGHDKMYWYQQDPGMELHLIHYSYGVNSTEKGDLSSESTVSRIRTEHFPLTLESARPSHTSQYLCASSGPPGELFFGEGSRLTVL.

This chain connects TRBV7-9 to TRBJ2-7; TRBD1 is a possible D gene (5 bases). This CDR3 spans 12 amino acids. The germline V gene encodes CDR1 SEHNR and CDR2 FQNEAQ (reference sequence). The germline V and J ends were trimmed by 3 bases and 3 bases, with 6 bases remaining between them. CDR3 DNA sequence: TGTGCCAGCAGCTTTCAGGGCTACGAGCAGTACTTC. It specifies CASSFQGYEQYF.

The rearrangement uses TRBV18 and TRBJ1-4; D possibly corresponds to TRBD1 (6 bases). The V gene's germline CDR1 is KGHSH and CDR2 LQKENI. V was trimmed by 6 bases and J by 15 bases, leaving 14 bases between them. The CDR3 has 11 amino acids. The CDR3 region is CASSATGDLFF. The CDR3 DNA is TGTGCCAGCTCCGCGACAGGAGACTTGTTTTTT.

The chain joins TRBV5-1 to TRBJ2-1; TRBD1 matches 7 bases. The germline gives CDR1 SGHRS, CDR2 YFSETQ. The CDR3 consists of 14 residues. Trimming took 0 bases from V and 5 from J; bases not matched to a gene: 2. For the CDR3, the DNA is TGCGCCAGCAGCTTGGGACAGGGTAACAATGAGCAGTTCTTC. Amino acids: CASSLGQGNNEQFF.

The chain has TRBV11-3 and TRBJ2-7, with 7 bases identical to TRBD1. This CDR3 spans 15 amino acids. V shed 1 base and J 2 bases; nucleotides not matched to a gene: 5. Germline loops: CDR1 SGHNT, CDR2 YENEEA. CDR3 nucleotides: TGTGCCAGCAGCTTAGGTGGGGACAGCCCCTACGAGCAGTACTTC. It yields the protein CASSLGGDSPYEQYF.

This clone was seen once. This chain joins TRBV7-2 and TRBJ2-5; no firm D call. V lost 4 bases and J lost 7, with 13 bases in between. The germline V gene has CDR1 SGHTA and CDR2 FQGNSA. The length of the CDR3 is 13 residues. CDR3 nucleotides: TGTGCCAGCAGCTCGGACCCAACCGGGACCCAGTACTTC. Amino acid sequence: CASSSDPTGTQYF.

The chain combines TRBV18 with TRBJ1-5; D might be TRBD1 (5 bases). Looked up from germline, CDR1 is KGHSH and CDR2 is LQKENI. Between the trimmed V and J ends, which lost 3 bases and 4 bases, there was a span of 10 bases. The CDR3 spans 14 residues. The CDR3 here is CASSPDGGNQPQHF. The DNA for the CDR3 is TGTGCCAGCTCACCTGACGGGGGAAATCAGCCCCAGCATTTT.

The rearrangement uses TRBV11-2 and TRBJ1-6; no reliable D call. V lost 0 bases and J 7 bases, leaving 10 bases between the germline ends. Per the germline V gene, CDR1 is SGHAT and CDR2 is FQNNGV. The CDR3 extends over 15 amino acids. The CDR3 coding sequence is TGTGCCAGCAGCTTAGACAAGGGCCCGAATTCACCCCTCCACTTT. Translated: CASSLDKGPNSPLHF.

This chain links TRBV5-1 with TRBJ1-1; 11 bases fit TRBD1. V trimming: 4 bases; J trimming: 6 bases; junction bases outside the gene matches: 2. Germline CDR1 and CDR2: SGHRS and YFSETQ. The CDR3 consists of 13 residues. CDR3 sequence reads: CASSPGQGAEAFF. CDR3 in DNA: TGCGCCAGCAGCCCGGGACAGGGGGCTGAAGCTTTCTTT. Variable domain in full (rest from reference TRBV5-1 and TRBJ1-1): KAGVTQTPRYLIKTRGQQVTLSCSPISGHRSVSWYQQTPGQGLQFLFEYFSETQRNKGNFPGRFSGRQFSNSRSEMNVSTLELGDSALYLCASSPGQGAEAFFGQGTRLTVV.

V gene TRBV11-2 combines with J gene TRBJ2-7; D gene ambiguous. Between the trimmed V and J ends, which lost 7 bases and 1 base, there was a span of 11 bases. There are 13 residues in the CDR3. Per the germline V gene, CDR1 is SGHAT and CDR2 is FQNNGV. The CDR3 bases are TGTGCCAGCACTACGACTCTATCCTACGAGCAGTACTTC. Translated: CASTTTLSYEQYF. Drawing the rest from reference TRBV11-2 and TRBJ2-7, the complete variable domain is EAGVAQSPRYKIIEKRQSVAFWCNPISGHATLYWYQQILGQGPKLLIQFQNNGVVDDSQLPKDRFSAERLKGVDSTLKIQPAKLEDSAVYLCASTTTLSYEQYFGPGTRLTVT.

This rearrangement joins TRBV28 to TRBJ1-5; D is perhaps TRBD1 (6 bases). Germline V gene data show CDR1 as MDHEN and CDR2 as SYDVKM. This CDR3 has 17 residues. V was cut by 5 bases and J by 2 bases, with 19 bases left in between. The chain's CDR3 is CASSRRSGGKGNQPQHF. The CDR3 nucleotides are TGTGCCAGCAGTCGCCGAAGTGGGGGCAAAGGCAATCAGCCCCAGCATTTT.

The rearrangement links TRBV10-1 to TRBJ2-3, with D possibly TRBD1 on 6 matching bases. The CDR3 runs to 12 residues. The V end was cut by 8 bases, the J end by 6 bases, with 12 bases between. Germline loops: CDR1 WNHNN, CDR2 SYGVQD (reference sequence). CDR3 DNA: TGCGCCAGCTCCAGGGGTTCGGATACGCAGTATTTT. This gives the protein CASSRGSDTQYF.

This clone appeared once. The gene calls are TRBV14 and TRBJ2-1, with a tentative D call TRBD1 (6 bases). V was clipped by 4 bases and J by 2 bases, with 18 bases between them. Germline V gene data show CDR1 as SGHDN and CDR2 as FVKESK. The CDR3 covers 17 residues. For the CDR3, the DNA is TGTGCCAGCAGCCGACCGATGCAGGGGCCCGCCTACAATGAGCAGTTCTTC. It specifies CASSRPMQGPAYNEQFF.

The chain recombines TRBV2 with TRBJ1-2; a weak D match, TRBD1 (6 bases). The CDR3 has 12 amino acids. From germline, CDR1 is SNHLY and CDR2 FYNNEI. The germline V and J ends were trimmed by 3 bases and 6 bases, with 8 bases remaining between them. The CDR3 spells CASSEYRDGYTF. The DNA of the CDR3 is TGTGCCAGCAGTGAGTACAGGGATGGCTACACCTTC.

The chain links TRBV5-4 to TRBJ2-1, with 13 bases identical to TRBD2. CDR3 size: 16 residues. The J segment lost 2 bases and the V segment lost 3 bases, leaving 2 bases of the junction unmatched. Germline V gene lookup returns CDR1 SGHNT and CDR2 YYREEE (reference sequence). CDR3 in DNA: TGTGCCAGCAGCTCCACTAGCGGGAGGGCCTACAATGAGCAGTTCTTC. Protein sequence: CASSSTSGRAYNEQFF.

The table lists this clone with a count of one. The CDR3 sequence is CASSVRGVGGTEAFF. The CDR3 region has the DNA TGTGCCAGCAGCGTACGGGGGGTTGGAGGCACTGAAGCTTTCTTT. The chain has TRBV9 and TRBJ1-1; a possible D gene is TRBD1 (5 bases). The CDR3 contains 15 residues. CDR1 SGDLS and CDR2 YYNGEE come from the germline V gene. V lost 1 base to trimming and J lost 4 bases, with 14 bases between them.

V is TRBV28 and J is TRBJ2-2; D may correspond to TRBD1 or TRBD2 (5 bases each). Deletions cut 5 bases from V and 5 bases from J, with 12 bases between. This CDR3 is 14 amino acids long. The germline gives CDR1 MDHEN, CDR2 SYDVKM. The CDR3 is CASSPPGRTGELFF. The CDR3 nucleotides read TGTGCCAGCAGTCCCCCGGGGCGAACCGGGGAGCTGTTTTTT.

The rearrangement joins TRBV18 to TRBJ1-4; TRBD1 agrees at 7 bases. The CDR3 has 15 residues. CDR1 is KGHSH and CDR2 is LQKENI in the germline V gene. J was trimmed by 4 bases and V by 0 bases; bases with no gene match: 2. The CDR3 DNA reads as TGTGCCAGCTCACCACCGGGACAGCATAATGAAAAACTGTTTTTT. Protein sequence: CASSPPGQHNEKLFF. The full variable domain, its missing parts supplied by reference TRBV18 and TRBJ1-4, is NAGVMQNPRHLVRRRGQEARLRCSPMKGHSHVYWYRQLPEEGLKFMVYLQKENIIDESGMPKERFSAEFPKEGPSILRIQQVVRGDSAAYFCASSPPGQHNEKLFFGSGTQLSVL.

The chain uses TRBV28 and TRBJ2-7; 8 bases align to TRBD2. CDR1 is MDHEN and CDR2 is SYDVKM in the germline V gene. The CDR3 loop spans 15 amino acids. V shed 2 bases and J 3 bases; nucleotides not matched to a gene: 6. In nucleotides, the CDR3 is TGTGCCAGCAGTTTAAAGGTAGCGGGAAGCTACGAGCAGTACTTC. Protein product: CASSLKVAGSYEQYF.

The chain couples TRBV11-3 to TRBJ2-3; unclear D gene. Between the trimmed V and J ends, which lost 1 base and 4 bases, there was a span of 6 bases. The CDR3 spans 13 residues. Germline loops: CDR1 SGHNT, CDR2 YENEEA. The CDR3 nucleotides are TGTGCCAGCAGCTTAGTGTCCCCAGATACGCAGTATTTT. Its protein is CASSLVSPDTQYF.

The genes are TRBV5-1 and TRBJ2-3; the D is unclear. This CDR3 region has 12 residues. CDR1 and CDR2 from the germline V gene are SGHRS and YFSETQ. Trimming pared 2 bases from V and 5 bases from J, leaving 6 bases between. CDR3 protein: CASSFTQDTQYF. The CDR3 DNA reads TGCGCCAGCAGCTTTACCCAAGATACGCAGTATTTT.

This clone was detected once. This chain links TRBV2 with TRBJ2-3; the D gene is possibly TRBD2 (6 bases). The germline V gene has CDR1 SNHLY and CDR2 FYNNEI. The CDR3 runs to 17 residues. Between the trimmed V and J ends, which lost 4 bases and 1 base, there was a span of 18 bases. CDR3 protein: CASSVPSGPGGTDTQYF. CDR3 nucleotides: TGTGCCAGCAGTGTCCCCAGCGGGCCGGGGGGCACAGATACGCAGTATTTT.

CDR3 amino acids: CASRTGGSLGEKLFF. DNA of the CDR3: TGTGCCAGTAGGACAGGGGGCTCTCTTGGGGAAAAACTGTTTTTT. The chain employs TRBV19 and TRBJ1-4; the match to TRBD1 covers 10 bases. CDR1 LNHDA and CDR2 SQIVND come from the germline V gene (reference sequence). The CDR3 runs to 15 residues. V gave up 6 bases and J gave up 8 bases; unmatched junction bases: 9.

This rearrangement joins TRBV28 to TRBJ2-7; a weak D match, TRBD1 (6 bases). CDR3 length: 15 amino acids. The V end was cut by 8 bases, the J end by 3 bases, with 20 bases between. CDR1 and CDR2 (germline): MDHEN, SYDVKM. CDR3 sequence: CASRLPGQGHYEQYF. In DNA form, the CDR3 reads TGTGCCAGCCGTCTTCCGGGGCAGGGACACTACGAGCAGTACTTC.

This clone was seen only once. The chain links TRBV7-9 to TRBJ2-3; no firm D call. V lost 4 bases and J 0 bases, leaving 8 bases between the germline ends. Germline-derived CDR1 and CDR2 are SEHNR and FQNEAQ (reference sequence). The CDR3 contains 14 residues. This CDR3 reads CASSSGASTDTQYF. In nucleotides, the CDR3 is TGTGCCAGCAGCTCAGGCGCTAGCACAGATACGCAGTATTTT.

V usage is TRBV5-8 and J usage is TRBJ2-7; D gene uncertain. Trimming stripped 6 bases from V and 0 bases from J, with 25 bases between. CDR3 length: 18 residues. Germline-derived CDR1 and CDR2 are SGHTS and YDEGEE. The chain's CDR3 is CASTSLDVWQIYSYEQYF. CDR3 sequence (DNA): TGTGCCAGCACCTCCCTTGATGTCTGGCAAATATACTCCTACGAGCAGTACTTC.

This clone was recorded once. The rearrangement uses TRBV28 and TRBJ2-1, with a tentative D call TRBD2 (6 bases). Trimming took off 4 bases at V and 0 bases at J, with 13 bases between the two ends. CDR1 MDHEN and CDR2 SYDVKM come from the germline V gene. The CDR3 runs 16 residues. The CDR3 nucleotides read TGTGCCAGCAGTTCCGCCGGGGGTCCCTCCTACAATGAGCAGTTCTTC. Translated, it gives CASSSAGGPSYNEQFF.